These 6 T cell receptor beta chains were all obtained from the same sample, sequenced in a study of post-analysis software for immune sequencing data. Sequencing libraries made from TCR beta cDNA carried unique molecular identifiers. Using its own MiXCR run on the PCR reads, TCRdb lists one record per CDR3 protein. The top ten clones hold around 11% of a sample with some 690,000 distinct CDR3 sequences, 59% of them seen once. No cognate antigen is known for these TCRs. Whole-study findings and limits: Patients carried five TRBV segments more frequently than controls did, and TRBV5-6, TRBV5-1 and TRBV20-1 were among them.

The sample was blood. These receptors all come from a girl aged 2-10 years with multiple sclerosis.

Only a few counts were recorded for this clonotype. The chain combines TRBV6-5 with TRBJ1-2; TRBD1 matches 7 bases. V lost 0 bases, J lost 7 bases, and 2 bases stayed unmatched. CDR3 length: 13 amino acids. Germline V gene data show CDR1 as MNHEY and CDR2 as SVGAGI. CDR3 protein: CASSYSNRGGYTF. The CDR3 DNA follows: TGTGCCAGCAGTTACTCCAACAGGGGTGGCTACACCTTC.

The V gene is TRBV5-1, the J gene TRBJ2-1; D is ambiguous. V was pared by 0 bases and J by 7 bases, with 11 bases between. The CDR3 runs 14 residues. CDR1 SGHRS and CDR2 YFSETQ come from the germline V gene. CDR3 DNA: TGCGCCAGCAGCTTGGACCTTGTAGGTAATGAGCAGTTCTTC. It is translated as CASSLDLVGNEQFF.

V gene TRBV5-1 combines with J gene TRBJ2-5; 7 nucleotides line up with TRBD2. V lost 4 bases and J lost 3; bases outside the gene matches: 12. Germline CDR1 SGHRS, CDR2 YFSETQ. There are 16 residues in the CDR3. The CDR3 DNA is TGCGCCAGCAGCCCGAGACAAGCGGGGCTGGAAGAGACCCAGTACTTC. Its protein product is CASSPRQAGLEETQYF.

This clonotype was seen only a few times. The genes are TRBV29-1 and TRBJ2-7, with 9 nucleotides matching TRBD1. J lost 6 bases, V lost 4 bases, and 4 bases had no gene match. The CDR3 covers 12 residues. Per germline, CDR1 SQVTM and CDR2 ANQGSEA. CDR3 in amino acids: CSVGGTGLEQYF. The CDR3 DNA sequence: TGCAGCGTTGGAGGGACAGGGCTCGAGCAGTACTTC.

This clonotype has more than one count but fewer than ten. The V call is TRBV7-9, the J call TRBJ1-1, with D perhaps TRBD1 (6 bases). CDR3 size: 14 residues. Germline loops: CDR1 SEHNR, CDR2 FQNEAQ (reference sequence). The V end lost 5 bases, the J end lost 2 bases, and 12 bases lay between the germline ends. CDR3 sequence reads: CASSRGQTNTEAFF. DNA of the CDR3: TGTGCCAGCAGCCGTGGACAGACCAACACTGAAGCTTTCTTT.

The chain joins TRBV12-3 or TRBV12-4 to TRBJ1-2; possible D gene TRBD1, 6 bases. This CDR3 spans 15 amino acids. Trimming left V 2 bases short and J 4 bases short, with 14 bases between. CDR3 DNA: TGTGCCAGCAGTTTAAAAGGGGGACGAGTCTATGGCTACACCTTC. This sequence encodes CASSLKGGRVYGYTF.